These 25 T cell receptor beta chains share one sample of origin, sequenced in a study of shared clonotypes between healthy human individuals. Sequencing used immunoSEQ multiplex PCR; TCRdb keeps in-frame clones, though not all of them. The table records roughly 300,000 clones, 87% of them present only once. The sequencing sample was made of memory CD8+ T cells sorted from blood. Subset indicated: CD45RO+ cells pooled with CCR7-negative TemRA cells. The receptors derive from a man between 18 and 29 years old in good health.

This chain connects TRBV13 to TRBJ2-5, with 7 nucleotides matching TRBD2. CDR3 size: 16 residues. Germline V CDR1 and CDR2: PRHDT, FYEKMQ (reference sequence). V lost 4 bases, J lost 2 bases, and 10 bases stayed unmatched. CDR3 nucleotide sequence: TGTGCCAGCAGCTCCTTCGCTAGCGGAGAACAAGAGACCCAGTACTTC. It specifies CASSSFASGEQETQYF.

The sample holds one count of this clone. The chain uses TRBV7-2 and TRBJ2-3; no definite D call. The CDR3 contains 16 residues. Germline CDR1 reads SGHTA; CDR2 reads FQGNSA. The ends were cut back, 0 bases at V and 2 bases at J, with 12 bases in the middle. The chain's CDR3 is CASSLAAWVDTDTQYF. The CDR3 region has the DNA TGTGCCAGCAGCTTAGCAGCGTGGGTGGACACAGATACGCAGTATTTT.

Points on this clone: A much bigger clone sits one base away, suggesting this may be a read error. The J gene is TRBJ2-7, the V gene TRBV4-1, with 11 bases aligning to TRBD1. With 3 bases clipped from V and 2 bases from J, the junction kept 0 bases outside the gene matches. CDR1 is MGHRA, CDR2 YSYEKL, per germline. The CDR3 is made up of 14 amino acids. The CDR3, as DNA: TGCGCCAGCAGCCAGGGACAGGGGGCCTACGAGCAGTACTTC. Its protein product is CASSQGQGAYEQYF.

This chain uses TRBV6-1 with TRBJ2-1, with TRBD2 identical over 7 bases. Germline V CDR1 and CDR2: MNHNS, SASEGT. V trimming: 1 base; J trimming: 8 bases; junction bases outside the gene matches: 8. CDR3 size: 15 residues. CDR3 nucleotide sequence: TGTGCCAGCAGTGAAGGGCTAGCGGAAGAATATGAGCAGTTCTTC. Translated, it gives CASSEGLAEEYEQFF.

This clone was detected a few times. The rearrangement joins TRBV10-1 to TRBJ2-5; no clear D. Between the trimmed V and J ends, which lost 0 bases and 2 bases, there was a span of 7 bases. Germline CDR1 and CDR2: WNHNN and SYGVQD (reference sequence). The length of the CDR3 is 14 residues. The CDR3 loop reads CASSESNPQETQYF. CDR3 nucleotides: TGCGCCAGCAGTGAGTCGAATCCTCAAGAGACCCAGTACTTC.

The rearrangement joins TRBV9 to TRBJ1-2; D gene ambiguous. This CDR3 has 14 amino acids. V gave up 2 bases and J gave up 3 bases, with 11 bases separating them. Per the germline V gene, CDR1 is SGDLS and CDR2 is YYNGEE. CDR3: CASSVGPSDYGYTF. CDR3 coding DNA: TGTGCCAGCAGCGTCGGGCCCTCGGACTATGGCTACACCTTC. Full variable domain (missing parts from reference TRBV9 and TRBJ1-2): DSGVTQTPKHLITATGQRVTLRCSPRSGDLSVYWYQQSLDQGLQFLIQYYNGEERAKGNILERFSAQQFPDLHSELNLSSLELGDSALYFCASSVGPSDYGYTFGSGTRLTVV.

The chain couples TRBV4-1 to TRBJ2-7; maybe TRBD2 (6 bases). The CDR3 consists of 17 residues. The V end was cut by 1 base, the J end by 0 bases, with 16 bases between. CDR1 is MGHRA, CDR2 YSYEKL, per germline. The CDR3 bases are TGCGCCAGCAGCCAAGTATCCTGGGACGGGAGCTCCTACGAGCAGTACTTC. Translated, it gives CASSQVSWDGSSYEQYF.

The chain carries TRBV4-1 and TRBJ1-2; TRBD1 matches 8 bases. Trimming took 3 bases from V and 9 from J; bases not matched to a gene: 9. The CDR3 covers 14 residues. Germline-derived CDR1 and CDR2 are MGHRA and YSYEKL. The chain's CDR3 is CASSHEDRAERYTF. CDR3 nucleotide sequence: TGCGCCAGCAGCCATGAGGACAGGGCGGAGCGCTACACCTTC.

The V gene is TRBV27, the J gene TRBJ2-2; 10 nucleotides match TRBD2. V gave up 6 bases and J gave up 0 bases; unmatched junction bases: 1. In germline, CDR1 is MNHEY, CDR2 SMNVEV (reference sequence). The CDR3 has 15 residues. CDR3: CASRLAGTNTGELFF. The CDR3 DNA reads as TGTGCCAGCAGACTAGCGGGGACGAACACCGGGGAGCTGTTTTTT.

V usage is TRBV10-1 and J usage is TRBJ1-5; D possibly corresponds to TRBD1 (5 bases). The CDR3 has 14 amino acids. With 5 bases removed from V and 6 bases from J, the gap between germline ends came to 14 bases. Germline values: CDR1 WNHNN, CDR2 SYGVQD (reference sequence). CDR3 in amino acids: CASSSGPKGQPQHF. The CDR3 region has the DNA TGCGCCAGCAGTTCGGGGCCTAAAGGTCAGCCCCAGCATTTT.

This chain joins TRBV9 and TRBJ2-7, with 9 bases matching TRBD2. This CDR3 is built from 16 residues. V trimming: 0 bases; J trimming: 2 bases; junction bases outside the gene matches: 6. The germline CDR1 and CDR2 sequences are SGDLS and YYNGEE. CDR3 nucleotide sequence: TGTGCCAGCAGCGTAGATTTCGCTAGCGGGACCTACGAGCAGTACTTC. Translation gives CASSVDFASGTYEQYF.

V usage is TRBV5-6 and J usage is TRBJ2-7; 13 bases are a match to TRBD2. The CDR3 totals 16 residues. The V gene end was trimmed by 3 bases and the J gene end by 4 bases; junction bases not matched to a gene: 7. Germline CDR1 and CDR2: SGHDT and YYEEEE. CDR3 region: CASSSDGLAGAYEQYF. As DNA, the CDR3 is TGTGCCAGCAGCTCCGACGGACTAGCGGGGGCTTACGAGCAGTACTTC. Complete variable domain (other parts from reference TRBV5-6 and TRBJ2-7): DAGVTQSPTHLIKTRGQQVTLRCSPKSGHDTVSWYQQALGQGPQFIFQYYEEEERQRGNFPDRFSGHQFPNYSSELNVNALLLGDSALYLCASSSDGLAGAYEQYFGPGTRLTVT.

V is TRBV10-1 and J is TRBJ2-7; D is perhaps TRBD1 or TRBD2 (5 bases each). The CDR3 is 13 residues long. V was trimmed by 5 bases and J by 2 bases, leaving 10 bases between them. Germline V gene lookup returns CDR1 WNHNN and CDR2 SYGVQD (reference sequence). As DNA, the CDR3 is TGCGCCAGCAGTCGGGACGGAGCCTACGAGCAGTACTTC. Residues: CASSRDGAYEQYF.

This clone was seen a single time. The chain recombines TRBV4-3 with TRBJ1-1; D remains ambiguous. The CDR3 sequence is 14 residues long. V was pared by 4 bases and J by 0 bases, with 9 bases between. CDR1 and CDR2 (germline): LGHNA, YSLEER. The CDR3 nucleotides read TGCGCCAGCAGCCCCTGGCAGCTGAACACTGAAGCTTTCTTT. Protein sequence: CASSPWQLNTEAFF.

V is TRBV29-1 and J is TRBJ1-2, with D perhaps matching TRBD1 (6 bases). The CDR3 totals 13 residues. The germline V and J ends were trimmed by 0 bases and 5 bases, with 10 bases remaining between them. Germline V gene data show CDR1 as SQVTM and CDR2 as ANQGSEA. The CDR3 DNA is TGCAGCGTTGAAGATGTGCAGGGGTATGGCTACACCTTC. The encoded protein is CSVEDVQGYGYTF.

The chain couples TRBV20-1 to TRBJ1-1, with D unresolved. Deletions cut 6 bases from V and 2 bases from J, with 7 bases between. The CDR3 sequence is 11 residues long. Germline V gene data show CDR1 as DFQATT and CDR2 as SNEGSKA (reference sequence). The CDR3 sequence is CSASYNTEAFF. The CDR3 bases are TGCAGTGCCAGTTACAACACTGAAGCTTTCTTT.

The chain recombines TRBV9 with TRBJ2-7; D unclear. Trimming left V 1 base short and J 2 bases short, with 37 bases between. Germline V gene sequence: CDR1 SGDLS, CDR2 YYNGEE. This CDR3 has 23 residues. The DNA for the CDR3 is TGTGCCAGCAGCGTATTAATAAGTCTAGAATCCATCAAAACTGAGTATTCCCCCTACGAGCAGTACTTC. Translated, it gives CASSVLISLESIKTEYSPYEQYF.

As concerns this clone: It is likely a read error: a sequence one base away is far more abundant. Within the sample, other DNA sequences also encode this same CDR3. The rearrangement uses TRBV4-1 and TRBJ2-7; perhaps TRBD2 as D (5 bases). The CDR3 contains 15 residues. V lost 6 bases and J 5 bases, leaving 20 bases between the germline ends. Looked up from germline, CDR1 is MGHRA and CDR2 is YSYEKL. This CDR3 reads CASSVRVQGLNEQYF. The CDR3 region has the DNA TGCGCCAGCAGTGTCCGGGTCCAAGGACTCAACGAGCAGTACTTC.

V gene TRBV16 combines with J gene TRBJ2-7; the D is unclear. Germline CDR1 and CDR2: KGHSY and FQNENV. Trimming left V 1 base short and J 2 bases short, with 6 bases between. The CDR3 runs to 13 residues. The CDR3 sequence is CASSQFAPYEQYF. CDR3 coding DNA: TGTGCCAGCAGCCAATTTGCTCCCTACGAGCAGTACTTC.

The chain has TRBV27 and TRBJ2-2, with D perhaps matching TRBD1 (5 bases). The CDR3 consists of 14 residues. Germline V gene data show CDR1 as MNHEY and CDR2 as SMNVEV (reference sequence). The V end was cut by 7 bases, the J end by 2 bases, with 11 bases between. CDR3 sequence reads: CASIAQGNTGELFF. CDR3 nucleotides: TGTGCCAGCATTGCTCAGGGAAACACCGGGGAGCTGTTTTTT.

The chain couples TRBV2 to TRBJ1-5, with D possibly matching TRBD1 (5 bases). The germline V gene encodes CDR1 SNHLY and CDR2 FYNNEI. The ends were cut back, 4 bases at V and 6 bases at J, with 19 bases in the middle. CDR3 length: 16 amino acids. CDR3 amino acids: CASSGGQGGWSQPQHF. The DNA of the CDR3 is TGTGCCAGCAGTGGCGGTCAGGGCGGATGGAGTCAGCCCCAGCATTTT.

The CDR3 DNA follows: TGTGCCAGCAGTCACCATGGGGTGAACACTGAAGCTTTCTTT. Its protein product is CASSHHGVNTEAFF. The rearrangement uses TRBV7-9 and TRBJ1-1, with unresolved D. V gave up 6 bases and J gave up 0 bases, with 11 bases separating them. CDR3 length: 14 residues. Germline CDR1 reads SEHNR; CDR2 reads FQNEAQ (reference sequence).

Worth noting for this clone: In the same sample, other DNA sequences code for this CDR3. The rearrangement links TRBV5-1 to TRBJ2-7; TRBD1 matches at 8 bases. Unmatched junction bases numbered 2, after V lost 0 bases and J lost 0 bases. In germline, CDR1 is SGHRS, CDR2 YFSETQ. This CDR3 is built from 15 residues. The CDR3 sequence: CASSLGQGFSYEQYF. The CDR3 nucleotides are TGCGCCAGCAGCTTGGGACAGGGGTTCTCCTACGAGCAGTACTTC. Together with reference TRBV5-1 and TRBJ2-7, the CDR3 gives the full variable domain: KAGVTQTPRYLIKTRGQQVTLSCSPISGHRSVSWYQQTPGQGLQFLFEYFSETQRNKGNFPGRFSGRQFSNSRSEMNVSTLELGDSALYLCASSLGQGFSYEQYFGPGTRLTVT.

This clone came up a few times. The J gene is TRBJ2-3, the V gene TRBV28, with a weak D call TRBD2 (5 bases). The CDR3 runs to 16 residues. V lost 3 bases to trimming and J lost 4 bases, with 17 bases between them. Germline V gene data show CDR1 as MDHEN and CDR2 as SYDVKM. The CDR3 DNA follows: TGTGCCAGCAGTTTGGGAGCGCAGGATAGGTCAGATACGCAGTATTTT. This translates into CASSLGAQDRSDTQYF.

The CDR3, as DNA: TGTGCCAGCTTTGACAGGGGGCATGGCTACACCTTC. Translating it yields CASFDRGHGYTF. The chain couples TRBV2 to TRBJ1-2; the match to TRBD1 covers 10 bases. After removal of 8 bases from V and 6 bases from J, the junction contained 3 bases not matched to a gene. The CDR3 length is 12 residues. Germline CDR1 is SNHLY and CDR2 is FYNNEI. Combining the CDR3 with reference TRBV2 and TRBJ1-2 gives the whole variable domain EPEVTQTPSHQVTQMGQEVILRCVPISNHLYFYWYRQILGQKVEFLVSFYNNEISEKSEIFDDQFSVERPDGSNFTLKIRSTKLEDSAMYFCASFDRGHGYTFGSGTRLTVV.